The entry below gives a single T cell receptor (beta chain) sequence along with its context. Germline V gives CDR1 SGHAT, CDR2 FQNNGV. This CDR3 contains 17 residues. The V end was cut by 2 bases, the J end by 5 bases, with 21 bases between. The entry originates in a study of blood T cell repertoires in COVID-19. Study at large: Italy, Spain and the United States were the sources of the convalescent and acute COVID-19 samples. T cells, B-cell-depleted T cells, or PBMCs provided the cDNA or gDNA that served as material.

How the authors handled the data: Estimation of nucleated cell counts was performed using reference gene primer amplification. Sequencing used immunoSEQ multiplex PCR; TCRdb keeps in-frame clones, though not all of them. The DNA gave D and trimming, while V, J and clone size come from that table. The sample yields 76,000 or so clones, around nine tenths seen once. The source of this sequence is a man aged 25 to 40 with acute or convalescent COVID-19. The sequenced sample was peripheral blood. This rearrangement joins TRBV11-2 to TRBJ2-5; D uncertain. The DNA of the CDR3 is TGTGCCAGCAGCTTATTCTCCGTATCGAGTTTCGGTGAGACCCAGTACTTC. It codes for CASSLFSVSSFGETQYF.